Below, 14 T cell receptor beta chains from the same sample are listed, as sequenced in a study of response to subunit inactivated influenza vaccine. TCRdb reprocessed the RT-PCR reads with MiXCR, giving one entry per CDR3 protein. There are approximately 730,000 distinct CDR3 sequences in the sample; 11% to 15% occur only once, and around 6.5% lies in the top ten. The material was PBMCs from blood, obtained 14 to 15 days before vaccination. These receptors originate from a man in his fifties who received an inactivated influenza vaccine.

Only a few counts were recorded for this clonotype. The chain carries TRBV7-9 and TRBJ2-1; 12 nucleotides match TRBD2. Trimming removed 5 bases from V and 6 bases from J; junction bases left unmatched: 8. The CDR3 is 16 amino acids. The germline V gene encodes CDR1 SEHNR and CDR2 FQNEAQ (reference sequence). The CDR3 DNA reads TGTGCCAGCAGCGAAAGACTAGCGGGAGAACGCAATGAGCAGTTCTTC. Protein sequence: CASSERLAGERNEQFF.

Here the CDR3 DNA reads TGTGCCAGTAGTCCCCACGGACGGACGATTTACAATGAGCAGTTCTTC. This encodes CASSPHGRTIYNEQFF. The rearrangement joins TRBV19 to TRBJ2-1; D uncertain. Trimming took off 5 bases at V and 4 bases at J, with 18 bases between the two ends. The CDR3 runs to 16 residues. From germline, CDR1 is LNHDA and CDR2 SQIVND (reference sequence).

This clonotype was seen at least ten times. This chain connects TRBV12-3 or TRBV12-4 to TRBJ2-5; tentatively, D is TRBD1 (6 bases). The V gene lost 5 bases and the J gene lost 5 bases, with 15 bases spanning the gap. The CDR3 sequence is 14 residues long. The CDR3 DNA sequence: TGTGCCAGCAGTCGCTCAGGGGCTGCGGAGACCCAGTACTTC. Its protein product is CASSRSGAAETQYF.

The chain joins TRBV7-8 to TRBJ2-3, with D perhaps TRBD1 (6 bases). The CDR3 consists of 17 residues. CDR1 is SGHVS and CDR2 is FQNEAQ in the germline V gene. The V end was cut by 3 bases, the J end by 0 bases, with 16 bases between. CDR3 region: CASSFPYYGTSTDTQYF. The CDR3 bases are TGTGCCAGCAGCTTCCCGTATTACGGGACAAGCACAGATACGCAGTATTTT. Complete variable domain (other parts from reference TRBV7-8 and TRBJ2-3): GAGVSQSPRYKVAKRGQDVALRCDPISGHVSLFWYQQALGQGPEFLTYFQNEAQLDKSGLPSDRFFAERPEGSVSTLKIQRTQQEDSAVYLCASSFPYYGTSTDTQYFGPGTRLTVL.

This clonotype turned up a few times. J is TRBJ1-1 and V is TRBV12-3 or TRBV12-4; 7 nucleotides align to TRBD1. The CDR3 length is 17 residues. The trim removed 2 bases at V and 1 base at J, leaving 10 bases unmatched. The CDR3 loop is CASSLRDRVAENTEAFF. For the CDR3, the DNA is TGTGCCAGCAGTTTAAGAGACAGGGTGGCGGAGAACACTGAAGCTTTCTTT.

This clonotype was detected only a few times. V and J are TRBV28 and TRBJ1-5; 8 bases agree with TRBD1. V lost 4 bases to trimming and J lost 2 bases; unmatched junction nucleotides: 7. Germline CDR1 is MDHEN and CDR2 is SYDVKM. CDR3 length: 16 residues. The DNA of the CDR3 is TGTGCCAGCAGTTCCGGGACAGGTCGAGGCAATCAGCCCCAGCATTTT. Its translation: CASSSGTGRGNQPQHF.

This chain joins TRBV10-3 and TRBJ1-4, with D tentatively TRBD1 (5 bases). The CDR3 covers 15 residues. Between the trimmed V and J ends, which lost 3 bases and 8 bases, there was a span of 16 bases. Germline assignment: CDR1 ENHRY and CDR2 SYGVKD. The CDR3 nucleotides read TGTGCCATCAGTGAAACCAGGGAGAGTAGGGAAAAACTGTTTTTT. This gives the protein CAISETRESREKLFF.

The chain carries TRBV2 and TRBJ2-7, with D tentatively TRBD1 or TRBD2 (5 bases each). The germline V gene encodes CDR1 SNHLY and CDR2 FYNNEI. CDR3 size: 14 residues. Deletions cut 3 bases from V and 2 bases from J, with 11 bases between. In DNA, the CDR3 is TGTGCCAGCAGTGACAGGGACCTTCCCTACGAGCAGTACTTC. It codes for CASSDRDLPYEQYF.

This clonotype has only a few counts. J is TRBJ2-1 and V is TRBV4-3, with D tentatively TRBD2 (5 bases). The CDR3 is 16 residues long. Germline V gene data show CDR1 as LGHNA and CDR2 as YSLEER. Trimming stripped 0 bases from V and 5 bases from J, with 14 bases between. CDR3 residues: CASSQDAWRANNEQFF. CDR3 nucleotide sequence: TGCGCCAGCAGCCAAGATGCATGGCGGGCCAACAATGAGCAGTTCTTC.

This clonotype was observed a few times. V gene TRBV20-1 combines with J gene TRBJ2-1; D unclear. The CDR3 consists of 10 residues. V lost 3 bases and J lost 7, with 4 bases in between. Germline CDR1 and CDR2: DFQATT and SNEGSKA (reference sequence). CDR3 loop: CSARENEQFF. The CDR3, as DNA: TGCAGTGCTAGGGAGAATGAGCAGTTCTTC.

This clonotype turned up a few times. The chain employs TRBV6-4 and TRBJ2-2, with D unresolved. The V and J ends lost 3 bases and 0 bases respectively, with 11 bases between them. CDR1 MRHNA and CDR2 SNTAGT come from the germline V gene. This CDR3 contains 16 residues. In DNA form, the CDR3 reads TGTGCCAGCAGTGAGGTTTTCAGGACGAACACCGGGGAGCTGTTTTTT. This codes for CASSEVFRTNTGELFF.

The chain carries TRBV11-2 and TRBJ2-1; D call uncertain. The CDR3 sequence is 13 residues long. Germline V CDR1 and CDR2: SGHAT, FQNNGV. Deletions cut 4 bases from V and 3 bases from J, with 7 bases between. The CDR3 here is CASSSTLYNEQFF. The CDR3 coding sequence is TGTGCCAGCAGCTCCACTCTCTACAATGAGCAGTTCTTC.

There are many counts of this clonotype. The chain employs TRBV27 and TRBJ2-7; 12 nucleotides line up with TRBD2. This CDR3 has 17 residues. Trimming removed 5 bases from V and 3 bases from J; junction bases left unmatched: 11. Germline V CDR1 and CDR2: MNHEY, SMNVEV (reference sequence). CDR3 nucleotide sequence: TGTGCCAGCAGTCCAAATACCGGGACTAGCGGGTTCTACGAGCAGTACTTC. This sequence encodes CASSPNTGTSGFYEQYF.

In this sample, this clonotype turned up many times. V usage is TRBV4-2 and J usage is TRBJ2-5; TRBD2 matches at 8 bases. The germline V gene encodes CDR1 LGHNA and CDR2 YNFKEQ. The CDR3 consists of 13 residues. Trimming cost V 0 bases and J 9 bases; bases outside gene matches: 3. The CDR3 sequence: CASSQEFSGAQYF. CDR3 bases: TGTGCCAGCAGCCAAGAATTTAGCGGGGCCCAGTACTTC.